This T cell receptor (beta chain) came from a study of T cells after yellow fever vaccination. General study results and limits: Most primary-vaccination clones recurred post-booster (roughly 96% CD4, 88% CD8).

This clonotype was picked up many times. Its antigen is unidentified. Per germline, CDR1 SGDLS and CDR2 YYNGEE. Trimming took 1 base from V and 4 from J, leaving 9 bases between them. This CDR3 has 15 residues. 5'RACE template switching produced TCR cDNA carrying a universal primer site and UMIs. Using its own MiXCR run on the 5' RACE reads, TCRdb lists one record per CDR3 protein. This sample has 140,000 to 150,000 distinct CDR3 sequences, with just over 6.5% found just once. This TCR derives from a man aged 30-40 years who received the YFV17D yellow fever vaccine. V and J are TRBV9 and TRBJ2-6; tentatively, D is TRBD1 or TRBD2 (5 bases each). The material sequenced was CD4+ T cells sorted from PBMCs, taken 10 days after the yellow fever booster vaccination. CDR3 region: CASSVRGEGANVLTF. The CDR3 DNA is TGTGCCAGCAGCGTACGAGGGGAAGGGGCCAACGTCCTGACTTTC. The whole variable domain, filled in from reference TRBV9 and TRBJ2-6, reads DSGVTQTPKHLITATGQRVTLRCSPRSGDLSVYWYQQSLDQGLQFLIQYYNGEERAKGNILERFSAQQFPDLHSELNLSSLELGDSALYFCASSVRGEGANVLTFGAGSRLTVL.